This TCR beta chain was profiled in a study of cytomegalovirus exposure and HLA in healthy donors. Findings of the study overall: It was shown in a later analysis that HLA-associated TCR beta chains were more clonally expanded than other, equally common chains.

V lost 0 bases and J lost 7, with 13 bases in between. The V gene's germline CDR1 is LNHDA and CDR2 SQIVND (reference sequence). CDR3 size: 15 residues. A multiplex PCR was run with 60 Vbeta primers and 13 Jbeta primers. Profiled with immunoSEQ multiplex PCR; TCRdb holds only in-frame clones, not every one. The profile shows some 110,000 clones, about 81% of them singletons. With respect to this clone: Its antigen remains unknown.

Material for sequencing was PBMCs. V and J are TRBV19 and TRBJ1-5; D uncertain. The receptor was derived from a woman in her 30s in good health and CMV-seronegative. The CDR3 DNA reads TGTGCCAGTAGTATAGAGGGTTCAGGATGGCAGCCCCAGCATTTT. It is translated as CASSIEGSGWQPQHF.